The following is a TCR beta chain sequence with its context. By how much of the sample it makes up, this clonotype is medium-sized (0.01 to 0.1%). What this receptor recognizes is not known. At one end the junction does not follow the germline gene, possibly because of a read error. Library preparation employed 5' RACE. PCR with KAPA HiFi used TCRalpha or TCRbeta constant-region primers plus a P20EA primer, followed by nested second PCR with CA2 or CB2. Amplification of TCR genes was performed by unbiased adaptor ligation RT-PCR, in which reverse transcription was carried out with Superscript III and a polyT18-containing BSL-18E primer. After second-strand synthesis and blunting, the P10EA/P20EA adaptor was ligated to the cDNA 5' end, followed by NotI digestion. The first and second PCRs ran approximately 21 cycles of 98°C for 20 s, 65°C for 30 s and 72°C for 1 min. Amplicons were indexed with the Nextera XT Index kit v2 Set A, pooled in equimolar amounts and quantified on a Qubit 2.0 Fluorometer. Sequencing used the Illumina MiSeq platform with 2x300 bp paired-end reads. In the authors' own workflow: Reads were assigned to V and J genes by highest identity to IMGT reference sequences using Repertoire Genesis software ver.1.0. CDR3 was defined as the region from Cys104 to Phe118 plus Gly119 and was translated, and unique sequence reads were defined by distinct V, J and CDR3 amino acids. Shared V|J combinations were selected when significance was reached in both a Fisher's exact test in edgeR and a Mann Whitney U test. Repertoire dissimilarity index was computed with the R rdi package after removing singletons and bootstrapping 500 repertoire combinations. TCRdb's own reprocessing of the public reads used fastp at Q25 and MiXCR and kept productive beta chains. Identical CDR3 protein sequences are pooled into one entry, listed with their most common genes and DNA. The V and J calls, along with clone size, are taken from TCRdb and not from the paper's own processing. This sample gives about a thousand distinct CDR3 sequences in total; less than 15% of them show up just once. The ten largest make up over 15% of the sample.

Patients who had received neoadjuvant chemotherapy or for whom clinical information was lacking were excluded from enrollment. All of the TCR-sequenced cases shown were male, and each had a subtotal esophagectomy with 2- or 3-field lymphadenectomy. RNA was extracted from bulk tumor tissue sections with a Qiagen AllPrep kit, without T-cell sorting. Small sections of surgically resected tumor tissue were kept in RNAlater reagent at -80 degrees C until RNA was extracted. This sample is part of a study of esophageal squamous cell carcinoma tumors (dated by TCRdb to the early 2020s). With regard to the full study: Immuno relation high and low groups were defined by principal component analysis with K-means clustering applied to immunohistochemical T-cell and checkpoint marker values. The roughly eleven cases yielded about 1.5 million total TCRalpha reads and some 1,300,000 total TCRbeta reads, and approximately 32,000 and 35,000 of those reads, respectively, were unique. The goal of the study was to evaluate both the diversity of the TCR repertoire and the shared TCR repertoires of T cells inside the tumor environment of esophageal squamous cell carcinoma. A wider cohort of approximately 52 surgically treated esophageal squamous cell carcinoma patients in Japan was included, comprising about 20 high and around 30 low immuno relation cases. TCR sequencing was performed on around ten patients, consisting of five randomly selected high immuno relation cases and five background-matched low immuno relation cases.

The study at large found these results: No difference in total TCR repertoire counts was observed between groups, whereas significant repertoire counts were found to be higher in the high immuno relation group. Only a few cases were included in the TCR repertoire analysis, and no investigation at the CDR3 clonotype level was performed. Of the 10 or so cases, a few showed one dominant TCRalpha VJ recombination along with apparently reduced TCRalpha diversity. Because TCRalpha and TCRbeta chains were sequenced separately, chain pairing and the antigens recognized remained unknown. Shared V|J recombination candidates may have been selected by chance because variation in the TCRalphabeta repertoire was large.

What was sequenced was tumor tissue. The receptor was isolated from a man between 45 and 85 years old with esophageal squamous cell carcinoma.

In nucleotides, the sequence is TGCAGTGCTATGGACAGGGGAAACTATGGCGACACCTTC. Protein translation: CSAMDRGNYGDTF. The chain links TRBV20-1 with TRBJ1-2, and TRBD1 matches 9 of the central bases. Taken from cysteine to phenylalanine, the CDR3 has 13 residues. The DNA shown is the 39-base CDR3, in frame from base 1. The germline V gene (reference sequence) provides CDR1 DFQATT and CDR2 SNEGSKA.